This entry describes one T cell receptor (beta chain). Its antigen is still unknown. The data stem from a study of OX40 agonist ivuxolimab in advanced cancers. The wider study: Patients enrolled in dose escalation were diagnosed with hepatocellular carcinoma, melanoma, renal cell or head and neck cancer.

The data were produced by immunoSEQ multiplex PCR, yet TCRdb's version contains in-frame clones alone and is incomplete. The sample yields roughly 100,000 clones, 92% seen once. Study observations and caveats: On average, CD8+ T cells showed a greater number of expanded clones than CD4+. Among the lowest peripheral clonal expansion occurred in 0.1-3.0 mg/kg partial responders.

Deletions cut 5 bases from V and 7 bases from J, with 33 bases between. This CDR3 region has 19 residues. Germline assignment: CDR1 MDHEN and CDR2 SYDVKM. This chain joins TRBV28 and TRBJ2-7, with D possibly being TRBD2 (6 bases). The clonotype comes from an adult with an advanced solid tumor such as melanoma, head and neck, liver or kidney cancer. Sequenced here: CD4+ or CD8+ T cells sorted from blood, sampled in a trial of the OX40 agonist ivuxolimab. This CDR3 reads CASSTLGGARLTLRKEQYF. The CDR3 DNA sequence: TGTGCCAGCAGTACCTTGGGGGGAGCCCGACTCACCCTACGAAAGGAGCAGTACTTC. The full variable domain, with the rest looked up from reference TRBV28 and TRBJ2-7, is DVKVTQSSRYLVKRTGEKVFLECVQDMDHENMFWYRQDPGLGLRLIYFSYDVKMKEKGDIPEGYSVSREKKERFSLILESASTNQTSMYLCASSTLGGARLTLRKEQYFGPGTRLTVT.